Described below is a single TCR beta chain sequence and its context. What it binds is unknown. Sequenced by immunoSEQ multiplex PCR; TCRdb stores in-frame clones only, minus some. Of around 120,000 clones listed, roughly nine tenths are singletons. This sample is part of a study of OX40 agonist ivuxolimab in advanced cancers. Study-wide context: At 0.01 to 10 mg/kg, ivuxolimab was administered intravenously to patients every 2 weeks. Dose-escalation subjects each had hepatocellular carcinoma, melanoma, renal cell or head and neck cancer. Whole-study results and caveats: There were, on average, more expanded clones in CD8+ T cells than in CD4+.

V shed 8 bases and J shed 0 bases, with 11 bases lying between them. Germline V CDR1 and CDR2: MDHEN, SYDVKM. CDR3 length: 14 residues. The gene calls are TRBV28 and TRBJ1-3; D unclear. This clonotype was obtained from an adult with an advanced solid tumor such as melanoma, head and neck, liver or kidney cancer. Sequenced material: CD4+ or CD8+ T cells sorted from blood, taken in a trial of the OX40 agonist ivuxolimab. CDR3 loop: CASLDPLSGNTIYF. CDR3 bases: TGTGCCAGCTTGGACCCCCTCTCTGGAAACACCATATATTTT.